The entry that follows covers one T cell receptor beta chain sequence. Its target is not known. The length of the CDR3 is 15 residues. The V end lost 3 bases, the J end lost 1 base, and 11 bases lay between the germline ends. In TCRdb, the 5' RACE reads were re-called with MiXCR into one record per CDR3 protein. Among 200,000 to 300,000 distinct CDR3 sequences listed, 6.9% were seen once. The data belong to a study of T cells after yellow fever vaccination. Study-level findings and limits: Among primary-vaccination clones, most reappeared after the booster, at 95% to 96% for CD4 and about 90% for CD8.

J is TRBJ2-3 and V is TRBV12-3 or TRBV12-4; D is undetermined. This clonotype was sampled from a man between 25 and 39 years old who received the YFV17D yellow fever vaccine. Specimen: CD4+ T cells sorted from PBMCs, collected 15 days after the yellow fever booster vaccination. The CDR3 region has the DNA TGTGCCAGCAGTTTGAGGACCAAGGGCACAGATACGCAGTATTTT. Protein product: CASSLRTKGTDTQYF.